This is a list of T cell receptor beta chains from one sample in a study of shared clonotypes between healthy human individuals. The data were produced by immunoSEQ multiplex PCR, yet TCRdb's version contains in-frame clones alone and is incomplete. The sample lists 2 million to 2.5 million clones, approximately 95% seen once, with about 0.41% in the top ten. Source material: naive CD4+ T cells from PBMCs. The source of these receptors is a man younger than 35 in good health. Some clones in this sample may be carry-over from other donors' samples. CDR3s include the opening cysteine and the closing phenylalanine or tryptophan. Each record gives: J gene, V gene, D gene, CDR3 protein, CDR3 DNA. The D gene is left open where the match is weak.

j_gene: TRBJ1-1; v_gene: TRBV5-4; d_gene: .; CDR3aa: CASSKGTNTEAFF; CDR3nt: TGTGCCAGCAGCAAAGGGACGAACACTGAAGCTTTCTTT
j_gene: TRBJ2-1; v_gene: TRBV5-4; d_gene: TRBD2; CDR3aa: CASSFLSGGLYNEQFF; CDR3nt: TGTGCCAGCAGCTTTTTGTCGGGAGGACTCTACAATGAGCAGTTCTTC
j_gene: TRBJ2-1; v_gene: TRBV11-2; d_gene: .; CDR3aa: CASSSHWGPGEQFF; CDR3nt: TGTGCCAGCAGCTCCCATTGGGGCCCTGGGGAGCAGTTCTTC
j_gene: TRBJ2-1; v_gene: TRBV28; d_gene: .; CDR3aa: CASSPNRGSEQFF; CDR3nt: TGTGCCAGCAGCCCCAATCGGGGGAGTGAGCAGTTCTTC
j_gene: TRBJ1-5; v_gene: TRBV9; d_gene: .; CDR3aa: CASSPLGGVWPQHF; CDR3nt: TGTGCCAGCAGCCCGCTCGGGGGGGTCTGGCCCCAGCATTTT
j_gene: TRBJ2-7; v_gene: TRBV30; d_gene: .; CDR3aa: CAWSVGLAYGQYF; CDR3nt: TGTGCCTGGAGTGTAGGGCTAGCCTACGGGCAGTACTTC
j_gene: TRBJ1-2; v_gene: TRBV6-6; d_gene: .; CDR3aa: CASSYSRGRGNYGYTF; CDR3nt: TGTGCCAGCAGTTACTCAAGGGGCCGCGGTAACTATGGCTACACCTTC
j_gene: TRBJ1-3; v_gene: TRBV9; d_gene: .; CDR3aa: CASSVSGGRLSGNTIYF; CDR3nt: TGTGCCAGCAGCGTAAGCGGGGGGCGCTTATCTGGAAACACCATATATTTT
j_gene: TRBJ1-2; v_gene: TRBV7-9; d_gene: .; CDR3aa: CASSLGTGNGYTF; CDR3nt: TGTGCCAGCAGCTTAGGTACAGGGAACGGCTACACCTTC
j_gene: TRBJ2-5; v_gene: TRBV27; d_gene: TRBD2; CDR3aa: CASSLWGIRGSGSDIKTQYF; CDR3nt: TGTGCCAGCAGTTTATGGGGAATCCGAGGGAGCGGGAGTGATATAAAGACCCAGTACTTC
j_gene: TRBJ2-7; v_gene: TRBV28; d_gene: TRBD1; CDR3aa: CASILAGGIEQYF; CDR3nt: TGTGCCAGCATCTTGGCAGGGGGAATCGAGCAGTACTTC
j_gene: TRBJ2-5; v_gene: TRBV5-1; d_gene: .; CDR3aa: CASSLGIQPQETQYF; CDR3nt: TGCGCCAGCAGCTTAGGTATACAGCCCCAAGAGACCCAGTACTTC
j_gene: TRBJ1-5; v_gene: TRBV19; d_gene: .; CDR3aa: CASSIDRSQPQHF; CDR3nt: TGTGCCAGTAGTATAGACAGATCTCAGCCCCAGCATTTT
j_gene: TRBJ1-1; v_gene: TRBV11-2; d_gene: .; CDR3aa: CASRRLMNTEAFF; CDR3nt: TGTGCCAGCAGGCGACTCATGAACACTGAAGCTTTCTTT
j_gene: TRBJ2-5; v_gene: TRBV7-3; d_gene: .; CDR3aa: CASSNSPPETQYF; CDR3nt: TGTGCCAGCAGTAATAGCCCACCTGAGACCCAGTACTTC